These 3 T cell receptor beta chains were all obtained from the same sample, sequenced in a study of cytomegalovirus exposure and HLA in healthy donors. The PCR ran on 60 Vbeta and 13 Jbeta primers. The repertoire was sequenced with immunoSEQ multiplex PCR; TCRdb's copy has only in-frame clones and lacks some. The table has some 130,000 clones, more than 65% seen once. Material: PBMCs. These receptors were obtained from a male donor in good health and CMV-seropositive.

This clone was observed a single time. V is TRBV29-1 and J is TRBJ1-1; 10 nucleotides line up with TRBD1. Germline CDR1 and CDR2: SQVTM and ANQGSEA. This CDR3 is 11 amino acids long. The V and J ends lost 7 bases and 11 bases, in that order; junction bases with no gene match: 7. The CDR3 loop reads CSGDRGQGAFF. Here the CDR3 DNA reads TGCAGCGGCGACAGGGGGCAAGGGGCTTTCTTT. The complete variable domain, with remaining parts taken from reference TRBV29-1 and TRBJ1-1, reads SAVISQKPSRDICQRGTSLTIQCQVDSQVTMMFWYRQQPGQSLTLIATANQGSEATYESGFVIDKFPISRPNLTFSTLTVSNMSPEDSSIYLCSGDRGQGAFFGQGTRLTVV.

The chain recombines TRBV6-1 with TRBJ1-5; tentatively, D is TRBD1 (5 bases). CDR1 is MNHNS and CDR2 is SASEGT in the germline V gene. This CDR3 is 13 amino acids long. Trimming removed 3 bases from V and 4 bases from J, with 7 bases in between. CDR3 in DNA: TGTGCCAGCAGTGAGGGGCGGAATCAGCCCCAGCATTTT. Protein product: CASSEGRNQPQHF.

CDR3: CASSPEVAQGYIGYTF. The CDR3 DNA reads as TGTGCCAGCAGCCCCGAGGTTGCGCAGGGGTATATAGGCTACACCTTC. The genes are TRBV2 and TRBJ1-2, with D tentatively TRBD1 (6 bases). Germline CDR1 and CDR2: SNHLY and FYNNEI. V was pared by 6 bases and J by 8 bases, with 25 bases between. The CDR3 runs to 16 residues.